Sequencing of this TCR beta chain was carried out in a study of control samples from healthy donors and cancer patients. Trimming pared 3 bases from V and 3 bases from J, leaving 6 bases between. From germline, CDR1 is SNHLY and CDR2 FYNNEI. CDR3 length equals 12 residues. Assay: immunoSEQ multiplex PCR; the TCRdb copy retains only in-frame clones and omits some. The sample includes about 60,000 clones, 90% to 97% of them seen just once. The V gene is TRBV2, the J gene TRBJ2-7; D not resolved. Sequenced input: blood. The TCR originated in a woman in her late teens or twenties in good health. The CDR3 DNA sequence: TGTGCCAGCAGTGAGGAAAACTACGAGCAGTACTTC. Translated: CASSEENYEQYF.